One T cell receptor beta chain is described in this entry. As yet, its antigen is unknown. On average approximately 100,000 T cells per donor were immunosequenced. This specimen comes from a study of T cells in tuberculosis. Study information: T cells were selected with CD1B tetramers loaded with glucose monomycolate.

Sequencing used immunoSEQ multiplex PCR; TCRdb keeps in-frame clones, though not all of them. The sample records about 30,000 clones, 80% to 95% being singletons. Study findings and constraints: Smaller alpha distances in active tuberculosis partly reflected shorter CDR3-alpha lengths. GMM-specific TCRs were nearer to active tuberculosis alpha repertoires, suggesting expansion.

Looked up from germline, CDR1 is MDHEN and CDR2 is SYDVKM. This CDR3 region has 15 residues. V gave up 5 bases and J gave up 2 bases; unmatched junction bases: 4. The TCR originated in a donor between 10 and 35 years old with latent tuberculosis or without tuberculosis infection. The sequenced sample was PBMCs. The chain recombines TRBV28 with TRBJ2-3; 10 bases align to TRBD1. CDR3 DNA: TGTGCCAGCAGTCCGGGACAGGGGAACACAGATACGCAGTATTTT. It is translated as CASSPGQGNTDTQYF.